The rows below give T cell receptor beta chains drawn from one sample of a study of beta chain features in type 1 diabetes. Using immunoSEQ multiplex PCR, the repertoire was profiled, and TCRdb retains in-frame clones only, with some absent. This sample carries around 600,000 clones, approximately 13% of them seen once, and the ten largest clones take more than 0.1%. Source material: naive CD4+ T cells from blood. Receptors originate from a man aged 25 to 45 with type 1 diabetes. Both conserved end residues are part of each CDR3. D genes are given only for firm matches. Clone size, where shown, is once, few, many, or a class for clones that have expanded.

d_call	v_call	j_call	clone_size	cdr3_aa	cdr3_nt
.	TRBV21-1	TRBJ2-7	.	CERRTETYEQYF	TGCGAGAGGCGGACAGAAACCTACGAGCAGTACTTC
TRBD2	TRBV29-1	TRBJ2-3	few	CSVDSGASTDTQYF	TGCAGCGTTGATAGCGGGGCTAGCACAGATACGCAGTATTTT
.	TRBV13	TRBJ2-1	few	CASSLVRGNEQFF	TGTGCCAGCAGCTTAGTCAGGGGTAATGAGCAGTTCTTC
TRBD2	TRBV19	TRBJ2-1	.	CASRKTSGDYNEQFF	TGTGCCAGTAGGAAAACTAGCGGGGATTACAATGAGCAGTTCTTC
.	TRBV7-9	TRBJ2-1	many	CASSLSWGLYNEQFF	TGTGCCAGCAGCTTATCCTGGGGGCTTTACAATGAGCAGTTCTTC
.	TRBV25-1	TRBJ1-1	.	CASSDQVNTEAFF	TGTGCCAGCAGTGATCAGGTTAACACTGAAGCTTTCTTT
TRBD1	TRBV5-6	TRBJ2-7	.	CASSLGGQFISYEQYF	TGTGCCAGCAGCTTAGGGGGACAGTTCATCTCCTACGAGCAGTACTTC
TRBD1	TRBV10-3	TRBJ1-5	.	CAIGTGDNQPQHF	TGTGCCATAGGAACAGGGGACAATCAGCCCCAGCATTTT
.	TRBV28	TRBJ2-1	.	CASSSTGYNEQFF	TGTGCCAGCAGTTCAACAGGCTACAATGAGCAGTTCTTC
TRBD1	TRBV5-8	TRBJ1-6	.	CASSHTGTGSSQLRYSPLHF	TGTGCCAGCAGCCATACCGGGACAGGGAGTTCGCAATTAAGATATTCACCCCTCCACTTT
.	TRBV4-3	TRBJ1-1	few	CASSQAARNTEAFF	TGCGCCAGCAGCCAAGCGGCAAGGAACACTGAAGCTTTCTTT
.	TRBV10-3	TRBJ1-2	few	CAATRGEIATGYTF	TGTGCCGCAACTCGAGGGGAAATCGCTACAGGCTACACCTTC
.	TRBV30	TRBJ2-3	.	CAWSVSGDTQYF	TGTGCCTGGAGTGTATCCGGGGATACGCAGTATTTT
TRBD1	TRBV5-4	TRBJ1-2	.	CASSPLDRGRGYTF	TGTGCCAGCAGCCCACTTGACAGGGGTCGTGGCTACACCTTC
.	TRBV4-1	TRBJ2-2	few	CASSQVLARGGELFF	TGCGCCAGCAGCCAAGTTTTAGCCCGGGGCGGGGAGCTGTTTTTT
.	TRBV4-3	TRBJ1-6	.	CASSRVSTYNSPLHF	TGCGCCAGCAGCCGTGTATCGACCTATAATTCACCCCTCCACTTT
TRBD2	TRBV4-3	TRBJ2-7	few	CASSQVGLAGRGEQYF	TGCGCCAGCAGCCAAGTGGGGCTAGCGGGGCGCGGCGAGCAGTACTTC
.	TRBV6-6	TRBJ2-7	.	CASSYSTEQYF	TGTGCCAGCAGTTACTCGACCGAGCAGTACTTC
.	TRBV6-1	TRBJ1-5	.	CASSEATGSNQPQHF	TGTGCCAGCAGTGAAGCGACAGGTAGCAATCAGCCCCAGCATTTT
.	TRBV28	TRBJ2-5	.	CASSSGAVVKTQYF	TGTGCCAGCAGTTCGGGGGCGGTGGTGAAGACCCAGTACTTC
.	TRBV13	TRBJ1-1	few	CASSSSDRPNSMNTEAFF	TGTGCCAGCAGCTCCTCGGACAGACCAAACAGCATGAACACTGAAGCTTTCTTT
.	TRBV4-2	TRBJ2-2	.	CASSQGLQFSLRELFF	TGTGCCAGCAGCCAAGGGCTTCAATTTAGTTTAAGGGAGCTGTTTTTT
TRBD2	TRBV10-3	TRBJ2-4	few	CAISESSGGSFEGKNIQYF	TGTGCCATCAGTGAGTCGAGCGGGGGATCGTTTGAGGGCAAAAACATTCAGTACTTC
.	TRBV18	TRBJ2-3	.	CASSPPGRSTDTQYF	TGTGCCAGCTCACCGCCGGGACGGAGCACAGATACGCAGTATTTT
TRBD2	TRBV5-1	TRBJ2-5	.	CASSLRGLAVQETQYF	TGCGCCAGCAGCTTGAGGGGACTAGCGGTGCAAGAGACCCAGTACTTC
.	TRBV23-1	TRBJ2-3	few	CASSQSRKRGAPDTQYF	TGCGCCAGCAGTCAATCGAGGAAGAGGGGGGCCCCAGATACGCAGTATTTT
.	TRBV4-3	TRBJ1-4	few	CASSQDLAGRGITNEKLFF	TGCGCCAGCAGCCAAGATCTTGCAGGGCGAGGAATCACTAATGAAAAACTGTTTTTT
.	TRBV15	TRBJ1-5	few	CATSRVEGVGQPQHF	TGTGCCACCAGCAGGGTAGAAGGGGTGGGACAGCCCCAGCATTTT
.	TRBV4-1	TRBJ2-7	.	CASNGFYEQYF	TGCGCCAGCAATGGGTTTTACGAGCAGTACTTC
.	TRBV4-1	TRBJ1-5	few	CASSLLAGNGQPQHF	TGCGCCAGCAGCCTTCTCGCCGGGAATGGTCAGCCCCAGCATTTT
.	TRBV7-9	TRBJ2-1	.	CASQADSNEQFF	TGTGCCAGCCAGGCAGATAGCAATGAGCAGTTCTTC
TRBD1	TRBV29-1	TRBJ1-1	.	CSVAPQKTGGNTEAFF	TGCAGCGTTGCACCCCAAAAGACAGGGGGGAACACTGAAGCTTTCTTT
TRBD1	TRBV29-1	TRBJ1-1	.	CSVEIPGRGFGEAFF	TGCAGCGTTGAAATCCCGGGCAGGGGGTTTGGTGAAGCTTTCTTT
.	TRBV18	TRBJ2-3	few	CASSQQQGNADTQYF	TGTGCCAGCTCACAGCAACAGGGTAATGCAGATACGCAGTATTTT
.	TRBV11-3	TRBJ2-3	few	CASSYSSRGDTQYF	TGTGCCAGCAGCTATAGCTCAAGGGGGGATACGCAGTATTTT
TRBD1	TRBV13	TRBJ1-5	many	CASSFTGDQPQHF	TGTGCCAGCAGCTTTACAGGGGATCAGCCCCAGCATTTT
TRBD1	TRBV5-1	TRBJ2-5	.	CASSKTGGETQYF	TGCGCCAGCAGCAAAACAGGGGGAGAGACCCAGTACTTC
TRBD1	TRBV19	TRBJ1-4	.	CASRDRRTNEKLFF	TGTGCCAGTAGGGACAGGCGGACTAATGAAAAACTGTTTTTT
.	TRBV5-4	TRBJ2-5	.	CASSLTATRQETQYF	TGTGCCAGCAGCTTGACGGCGACCCGCCAAGAGACCCAGTACTTC
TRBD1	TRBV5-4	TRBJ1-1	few	CASSYSQGTPEAFF	TGTGCCAGCAGCTATTCACAGGGGACCCCTGAAGCTTTCTTT
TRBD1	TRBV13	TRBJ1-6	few	CASSKNRGSYNSPLHF	TGTGCCAGCAGCAAGAACAGGGGTTCTTACAATTCACCCCTCCACTTT
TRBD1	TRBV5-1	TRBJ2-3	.	CASSFGQGLSDTQYF	TGCGCCAGCAGTTTTGGACAGGGGTTGTCAGATACGCAGTATTTT
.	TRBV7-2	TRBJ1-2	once	CASSPDEGVGYTF	TGTGCCAGCAGTCCTGATGAGGGGGTGGGCTACACCTTC
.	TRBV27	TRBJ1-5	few	CASSWEGRQPQHF	TGTGCCAGCAGTTGGGAGGGAAGGCAGCCCCAGCATTTT
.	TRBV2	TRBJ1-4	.	CASSEEVEKLFF	TGTGCCAGCAGTGAAGAGGTTGAAAAACTGTTTTTT
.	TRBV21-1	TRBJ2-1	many	CASSPLTPYNEQFF	TGTGCCAGCAGCCCCCTGACCCCTTACAATGAGCAGTTCTTC
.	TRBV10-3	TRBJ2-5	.	CAISESQAPRETQYF	TGTGCCATCAGTGAGTCCCAGGCCCCCCGGGAGACCCAGTACTTC
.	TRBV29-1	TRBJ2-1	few	CSVEGETALRDNEQFF	TGCAGCGTTGAAGGGGAAACCGCGTTGCGCGACAATGAGCAGTTCTTC
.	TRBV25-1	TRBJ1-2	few	CASSELGWVEADYGYTF	TGTGCCAGCAGTGAATTGGGATGGGTCGAGGCAGACTATGGCTACACCTTC
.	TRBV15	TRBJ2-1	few	CATSRDRGGEQFF	TGTGCCACCAGCAGAGATCGGGGAGGTGAGCAGTTCTTC
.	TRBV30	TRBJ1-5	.	CAWSLTGDQPQHF	TGTGCCTGGAGTCTAACGGGGGATCAGCCCCAGCATTTT